Considering frequency, the clone carrying this TCR beta chain is medium-sized. Its specificity is not known. TCRdb re-called the 5' RACE reads; one entry per CDR3 protein, DNA not given. Its listing shows 140,000 to 150,000 distinct CDR3 sequences. Germline V gene lookup returns CDR1 SGHNT and CDR2 YYREEE (reference sequence). CDR3 length: 15 residues. The source of the sample is a study of monozygotic twins with inflammatory bowel disease. Study findings and constraints: Among patients, repertoires may have gained variability from differing immunosuppressive treatments. Using the inverse Simpson index, IBD patients had lower TCRbeta diversity than healthy co-twins. IBD patients shared fewer clonotypes with others than healthy twins, especially with disease activity.

Input material: blood. This TCR came from a human donor with ulcerative colitis or Crohn's disease, or a healthy co-twin of an affected twin (not recorded which). This chain links TRBV5-4 with TRBJ2-2; TCRdb indicates TRBD1, and absent DNA this call remains unverified. The CDR3 loop is CASSWGREITGELFF.